This T cell receptor (beta chain) was sequenced for a study of vaccination effects on CD4 cells after COVID-19. As for the study in general: The second dose preceded post-vaccine samples by a median of 72 days. Wells containing 1.5 million to 2.5 million PBMC each were cultured with 9 to 10 IU/ml IL-2 and about 9.7 ug/ml peptides.

The CDR3 has 18 amino acids. The V and J ends lost 3 bases and 0 bases respectively, with 15 bases between them. Per the germline V gene, CDR1 is LGHNA and CDR2 is YNFKEQ. This table comes from immunoSEQ multiplex PCR, and its TCRdb copy is limited to in-frame clones, with some not included. The table has 70,000 or so clones, 65% to 80% seen once. This clone is a singleton in its sample. The target antigen is unknown. Once cultured for about 9 days, the cells underwent separation to obtain CD4+ T cells. Every participant took two doses of the BNT162b2 or mRNA-1273 vaccine. Each vaccine recipient was nucleocapsid antibody negative and had no prior SARS-CoV-2 infection. The authors replaced half the medium with IL-2 medium on days 3 and 7.

V gene TRBV4-2 combines with J gene TRBJ2-6; D perhaps matches TRBD2 (6 bases). This sequence originates from a human donor who received a COVID-19 vaccine. The sample consisted of CD4+ T cells from PBMCs cultured without peptide, taken after COVID-19 vaccination. Here the CDR3 DNA reads TGTGCCAGCAGCCACCTTGGCGGGGATAGCTCTGGGGCCAACGTCCTGACTTTC. Protein: CASSHLGGDSSGANVLTF.